Presented here are 31 T cell receptor beta chains from one specimen sequenced in a study of T cells after yellow fever vaccination (dated by TCRdb to the late 2010s). This sample's treatment or condition label indicates: live attenuated yellow fever vaccine strain. The library came from 5' RACE. The reads were generated on an Illumina NovaSeq 6000. TCRdb redid the processing of the public reads, applying fastp at Q25 and MiXCR, and retained in-frame beta chains. Rows with one shared CDR3 protein collapse into an entry with the most common genes and DNA. Recorded for this sample are some 340,000 distinct CDR3 sequences; approximately 4% of them occurred a single time. The ten largest make up about 22% of the sample. The material was PBMCs, obtained 5 days after the yellow fever booster vaccination. Every receptor here comes from a man aged 18-30 years who received the YFV17D yellow fever vaccine.

The chain couples TRBV5-5 to TRBJ2-5, with a tentative D call TRBD1 (6 bases). This CDR3 is built from 15 residues. Trimming took off 3 bases at V and 4 bases at J, with 16 bases between the two ends. The germline CDR1 and CDR2 sequences are SGHKS and YYEKEE (reference sequence). CDR3 in amino acids: CASSYISGVGETQYF. The CDR3 DNA sequence: TGTGCCAGCAGCTACATCTCAGGGGTGGGAGAGACCCAGTACTTC. The whole variable domain, remainder taken from reference TRBV5-5 and TRBJ2-5, is DAGVTQSPTHLIKTRGQQVTLRCSPISGHKSVSWYQQVLGQGPQFIFQYYEKEERGRGNFPDRFSARQFPNYSSELNVNALLLGDSALYLCASSYISGVGETQYFGPGTRLLVL.

The sample holds a few counts of this clonotype. The DNA of the CDR3 is TGTGCCAGCAGCTCCACCCTAGCGAGGTTAGAAGAGACCCAGTACTTC. Translating gives CASSSTLARLEETQYF. The chain joins TRBV5-5 to TRBJ2-5; a possible D gene is TRBD2 (6 bases). The CDR3 contains 16 residues. Germline lookup yields CDR1 SGHKS and CDR2 YYEKEE (reference sequence). Between the trimmed V and J ends, which lost 3 bases and 3 bases, there was a span of 18 bases.

The V and J genes are TRBV7-2 and TRBJ2-2, with D unresolved. This CDR3 comprises 14 residues. V was cut by 1 base and J by 6 bases, with 9 bases left in between. Germline lookup yields CDR1 SGHTA and CDR2 FQGNSA. The CDR3 DNA sequence: TGTGCCAGCAGCTTAGGCATTGGGGCCGGGGAGCTGTTTTTT. It yields the protein CASSLGIGAGELFF.

This clonotype came up a few times. V gene TRBV6-5 combines with J gene TRBJ2-5; the D gene could be TRBD1 or TRBD2 (6 bases each). Deletions cut 2 bases from V and 5 bases from J, with 12 bases between. The CDR3 contains 14 residues. Germline V lookup: CDR1 MNHEY, CDR2 SVGAGI. CDR3 sequence reads: CASSYRGPGETQYF. The CDR3 DNA sequence: TGTGCCAGCAGTTACCGGGGGCCGGGTGAGACCCAGTACTTC.

At least ten counts were recorded for this clonotype. The chain uses TRBV4-3 and TRBJ1-1; no clear D gene. The CDR3 has 15 amino acids. Trimming stripped 1 base from V and 1 base from J, with 10 bases between. Germline CDR1 is LGHNA and CDR2 is YSLEER. The CDR3 protein is CASSQGIDGNTEAFF. The CDR3 coding sequence is TGCGCCAGCAGCCAAGGGATCGACGGGAACACTGAAGCTTTCTTT.

This chain links TRBV5-6 with TRBJ2-4, with unresolved D. V lost 5 bases, J lost 9 bases, and 12 bases lay in between. Looked up from germline, CDR1 is SGHDT and CDR2 is YYEEEE. This CDR3 has 12 residues. The CDR3 DNA reads TGTGCCAGCAGTTCAACGGACGGCATTCAGTACTTC. Translation: CASSSTDGIQYF.

The chain joins TRBV7-9 to TRBJ1-4; D possibly corresponds to TRBD1 (6 bases). The CDR3 contains 14 residues. V lost 4 bases and J lost 8, with 14 bases in between. Germline assignment: CDR1 SEHNR and CDR2 FQNEAQ (reference sequence). The CDR3 region is CASSSGGLGEKLFF. In nucleotides, the CDR3 is TGTGCCAGCAGCTCCGGGGGGCTTGGAGAAAAACTGTTTTTT.

V usage is TRBV15 and J usage is TRBJ2-7, with 10 nucleotides matching TRBD1. Losses at the gene ends were 1 base for V and 6 bases for J; bases not matched to a gene: 6. CDR3 length: 15 residues. Germline assignment: CDR1 LNHNV and CDR2 YYDKDF (reference sequence). CDR3 nucleotides: TGTGCCACCAGCAGAGGACAGGGGGCGCAAGGCGAGCAGTACTTC. Translating it yields CATSRGQGAQGEQYF.

This clonotype occurred many times. The rearrangement joins TRBV7-7 to TRBJ2-1, with a possible D match to TRBD1 (6 bases). The V end was cut by 1 base, the J end by 9 bases, with 16 bases between. The CDR3 has 15 amino acids. Germline CDR1 is SSHAT and CDR2 is FNYEAQ (reference sequence). DNA for the CDR3: TGTGCCAGCAGCTTAGTAATGGGCGGCAGGGGTGAGCAGTTCTTC. Its protein is CASSLVMGGRGEQFF.

This clonotype was counted a few times. The V and J genes are TRBV5-1 and TRBJ1-1; D is unclear. Trimming pared 0 bases from V and 5 bases from J, leaving 11 bases between. This CDR3 region has 14 residues. Germline lookup yields CDR1 SGHRS and CDR2 YFSETQ. CDR3: CASSLAGSKTEAFF. The DNA of the CDR3 is TGCGCCAGCAGCTTGGCGGGGAGTAAGACTGAAGCTTTCTTT.

The chain is built from TRBV29-1 and TRBJ2-5; a weak D match, TRBD2 (5 bases). This CDR3 spans 11 amino acids. The V gene's germline CDR1 is SQVTM and CDR2 ANQGSEA. The V end was cut by 8 bases, the J end by 5 bases, with 12 bases between. CDR3 coding DNA: TGCAGCTCGGACTTATTCGAGACCCAGTACTTC. Translation gives CSSDLFETQYF.

J is TRBJ1-2 and V is TRBV25-1; D gene uncertain. The CDR3 is 12 residues long. V gave up 3 bases and J gave up 5 bases, with 7 bases separating them. Germline CDR1 reads MGHDK; CDR2 reads SYGVNS. CDR3 residues: CASSETLYGYTF. CDR3 DNA sequence: TGTGCCAGCAGTGAGACTCTATATGGCTACACCTTC.

This clonotype was observed many times. The V gene is TRBV6-4, the J gene TRBJ1-6; D remains ambiguous. Between the trimmed V and J ends, which lost 3 bases and 6 bases, there was a span of 6 bases. CDR3 length equals 13 residues. Germline CDR1 is MRHNA and CDR2 is SNTAGT. The CDR3 is CASSDKINSPLHF. CDR3 DNA sequence: TGTGCCAGCAGTGATAAAATTAATTCACCCCTCCACTTT.

The gene calls are TRBV7-6 and TRBJ2-7; 7 bases map to TRBD1. Germline CDR1 SGHVS, CDR2 FNYEAQ. Trimming removed 5 bases from V and 2 bases from J; junction bases left unmatched: 6. This CDR3 comprises 14 residues. CDR3 amino acids: CASSDRDRTYEQYV. The CDR3 DNA follows: TGTGCCAGCAGCGATCGGGACAGAACCTACGAGCAGTACGTC.

This clonotype was observed a handful of times. The chain couples TRBV24-1 to TRBJ1-3; 7 nucleotides align to TRBD1. CDR1 is KGHDR and CDR2 is SFDVKD in the germline V gene. This CDR3 contains 14 residues. Unmatched junction bases numbered 5, after V lost 6 bases and J lost 4 bases. The CDR3 loop is CATSQQGIGNTIYF. CDR3 in DNA: TGTGCCACCAGTCAACAGGGGATCGGAAACACCATATATTTT.

This clonotype turned up a few times. The rearrangement links TRBV7-8 to TRBJ1-5; D unclear. CDR3 length: 13 residues. The germline gives CDR1 SGHVS, CDR2 FQNEAQ. V was pared by 7 bases and J by 7 bases, with 14 bases between. The CDR3 DNA reads TGTGCCAGCACCCCCATCCCGGGGCAGCCCCAGCATTTT. Protein: CASTPIPGQPQHF.

This clonotype was found many times. The CDR3 DNA reads TGTGCCAGTACCAACAGGTCTGGGGAAAAACTGTTTTTT. It encodes CASTNRSGEKLFF. This chain joins TRBV12-3 or TRBV12-4 and TRBJ1-4; the D gene is possibly TRBD1 (5 bases). The CDR3 runs to 13 residues. V was clipped by 9 bases and J by 8 bases, with 16 bases between them.

This clonotype was detected ten times or more. The chain recombines TRBV7-9 with TRBJ2-5; D possibly corresponds to TRBD1 (6 bases). V lost 5 bases and J 2 bases, leaving 15 bases between the germline ends. The CDR3 is 15 amino acids. Germline V lookup: CDR1 SEHNR, CDR2 FQNEAQ (reference sequence). This CDR3 reads CASSGRGGTQETQYF. CDR3 sequence (DNA): TGTGCCAGCAGCGGTCGAGGGGGAACACAAGAGACCCAGTACTTC.

This clonotype was detected a few times. The V gene is TRBV9, the J gene TRBJ2-3, with D unresolved. The CDR3 loop spans 15 amino acids. Between the trimmed V and J ends, which lost 0 bases and 3 bases, there was a span of 11 bases. From germline, CDR1 is SGDLS and CDR2 YYNGEE. The CDR3 nucleotides read TGTGCCAGCAGCGTAGCTTCGGTAGATACAGATACGCAGTATTTT. Translating it yields CASSVASVDTDTQYF.

This clonotype was detected only a few times. The chain employs TRBV7-9 and TRBJ1-1; the D gene is possibly TRBD1 (6 bases). CDR1 and CDR2 (germline): SEHNR, FQNEAQ (reference sequence). The ends were cut back, 4 bases at V and 5 bases at J, with 17 bases in the middle. The CDR3 has 15 amino acids. The CDR3 DNA follows: TGTGCCAGCAGCTCCCCACAGGGACCCGGAACTGAAGCTTTCTTT. The encoded protein is CASSSPQGPGTEAFF. The whole variable domain, filled in from reference TRBV7-9 and TRBJ1-1, reads DTGVSQNPRHKITKRGQNVTFRCDPISEHNRLYWYRQTLGQGPEFLTYFQNEAQLEKSRLLSDRFSAERPKGSFSTLEIQRTEQGDSAMYLCASSSPQGPGTEAFFGQGTRLTVV.

Many counts were recorded for this clonotype. This chain links TRBV12-3 or TRBV12-4 with TRBJ2-2; D assignment may be TRBD1 or TRBD2 (5 bases each). This CDR3 has 11 residues. The V end was cut by 10 bases, the J end by 7 bases, with 10 bases between. For the CDR3, the DNA is TGTGCCACCTTGAGGGGCGGGGAGCTGTTTTTT. This sequence encodes CATLRGGELFF.

V and J are TRBV5-4 and TRBJ2-4; no reliable D call. The CDR3 totals 11 residues. V was clipped by 0 bases and J by 9 bases, with 4 bases between them. From germline, CDR1 is SGHNT and CDR2 YYREEE (reference sequence). This chain's CDR3 is CASSLGLIQYF. Written as DNA, the CDR3 is TGTGCCAGCAGCTTGGGTCTCATTCAGTACTTC.

This clonotype appeared many times. The chain combines TRBV11-2 with TRBJ2-7; TRBD1 matches at 7 bases. The CDR3 extends over 13 amino acids. The germline CDR1 and CDR2 sequences are SGHAT and FQNNGV. The V gene end was trimmed by 2 bases and the J gene end by 6 bases; junction bases not matched to a gene: 4. The CDR3 is CASSLMTGLEQYV. The CDR3 DNA sequence: TGTGCCAGCAGCTTAATGACAGGGCTCGAGCAGTACGTC.

This clonotype was observed at least ten times. The chain links TRBV28 to TRBJ1-1, with D possibly being TRBD1 (6 bases). Germline V gene lookup returns CDR1 MDHEN and CDR2 SYDVKM. The CDR3 consists of 16 residues. The germline V and J ends were trimmed by 5 bases and 2 bases, with 18 bases remaining between them. CDR3 bases: TGTGCCAGCAGTCCCATGGGGGGGCAGAGTAACACTGAAGCTTTCTTT. The encoded protein is CASSPMGGQSNTEAFF.

The rearrangement joins TRBV5-1 to TRBJ1-6; TRBD1 aligns across 8 bases. Per germline, CDR1 SGHRS and CDR2 YFSETQ. The CDR3 loop spans 17 amino acids. V lost 4 bases, J lost 7 bases, and 13 bases stayed unmatched. CDR3 protein: CASSPKETGAWNSPLHF. In DNA, the CDR3 is TGCGCCAGCAGCCCAAAGGAGACAGGGGCGTGGAATTCACCCCTCCACTTT.

Ten or more counts support this clonotype. This sequence joins TRBV5-1 and TRBJ1-4, with 10 bases that match TRBD1. Germline V gives CDR1 SGHRS, CDR2 YFSETQ. V trimming: 0 bases; J trimming: 8 bases; junction bases outside the gene matches: 7. The CDR3 length is 16 residues. CDR3 coding DNA: TGCGCCAGCAGCTTGGGCTTGGGACAGGGGAACGAAAAACTGTTTTTT. Encoded protein: CASSLGLGQGNEKLFF.

Ten or more counts support this clonotype. The V gene is TRBV10-3, the J gene TRBJ2-5, with 10 bases aligning to TRBD2. V shed 3 bases and J 1 base; nucleotides not matched to a gene: 2. Germline CDR1 and CDR2: ENHRY and SYGVKD. The CDR3 length is 15 residues. In DNA form, the CDR3 reads TGTGCCATCAGTGACCCTAGCGGGGGCCAAGAGACCCAGTACTTC. Translation: CAISDPSGGQETQYF.

The CDR3 DNA reads TGTGCCACCAGCTCGGGCCCTGAGCAGTTCTTC. Translating it yields CATSSGPEQFF. The V and J genes are TRBV24-1 and TRBJ2-1; D gene ambiguous. Germline assignment: CDR1 KGHDR and CDR2 SFDVKD. Trimming took off 7 bases at V and 9 bases at J, with 9 bases between the two ends. The CDR3 spans 11 residues.

This clonotype was detected only a few times. This chain links TRBV14 with TRBJ1-5; a possible D gene is TRBD1 (6 bases). Trimming pared 3 bases from V and 3 bases from J, leaving 18 bases between. Germline V gives CDR1 SGHDN, CDR2 FVKESK. The CDR3 sequence is 17 residues long. CDR3 nucleotides: TGTGCCAGCAGCCATGACGCAGGGGTGGGATACAATCAGCCCCAGCATTTT. This encodes CASSHDAGVGYNQPQHF.

The chain links TRBV5-5 to TRBJ2-3; D might be TRBD1 or TRBD2, each matching 5 bases. Germline lookup yields CDR1 SGHKS and CDR2 YYEKEE (reference sequence). The germline V and J ends were trimmed by 0 bases and 8 bases, with 10 bases remaining between them. The CDR3 runs to 13 residues. CDR3 nucleotides: TGTGCCAGCAGCTTGGAGGGACCGAGTACGCAGTATTTT. Translated: CASSLEGPSTQYF. Full variable domain (outside the CDR3, taken from reference TRBV5-5 and TRBJ2-3): DAGVTQSPTHLIKTRGQQVTLRCSPISGHKSVSWYQQVLGQGPQFIFQYYEKEERGRGNFPDRFSARQFPNYSSELNVNALLLGDSALYLCASSLEGPSTQYFGPGTRLTVL.

The J gene is TRBJ2-2, the V gene TRBV12-3 or TRBV12-4, with D perhaps given as TRBD1 or TRBD2 (6 bases each). The CDR3 totals 14 residues. V lost 11 bases and J 6 bases, leaving 19 bases between the germline ends. For the CDR3, the DNA is TGTGCCTCCGGGGGCAGGGGTTTTGCCGGGGAGCTGTTTTTT. Protein product: CASGGRGFAGELFF.